The 31 T cell receptor beta chains reported below all come from one sample, sequenced in a study of T cell changes during pregnancy in multiple sclerosis. Using immunoSEQ multiplex PCR, the repertoire was profiled, and TCRdb retains in-frame clones only, with some absent. The data contain about 70,000 clones, over 80% of them singletons. The sample in question was CD8+ T cells from peripheral blood mononuclear cells, obtained in the third trimester of pregnancy. These receptor sequences come from a female donor in good health, enrolled as a control in a pregnancy study.

This clone was seen once. This CDR3 reads CASSEGTGRNEQYF. The CDR3, as DNA: TGTGCCAGCAGCGAGGGGACAGGGAGGAACGAGCAGTACTTC. The rearrangement uses TRBV9 and TRBJ2-7, with TRBD1 identical over 9 bases. After removal of 3 bases from V and 5 bases from J, the junction contained 6 bases not matched to a gene. This CDR3 comprises 14 residues. Looked up from germline, CDR1 is SGDLS and CDR2 is YYNGEE.

J is TRBJ2-3 and V is TRBV11-1; tentatively, D is TRBD2 (5 bases). This CDR3 is 17 amino acids long. CDR1 is SGHAT, CDR2 FQDESV, per germline (reference sequence). Trimming stripped 5 bases from V and 2 bases from J, with 20 bases between. The chain's CDR3 is CASSEHSRPRDTDTQYF. The DNA of the CDR3 is TGTGCCAGCAGCGAACATTCCCGGCCTCGGGACACAGATACGCAGTATTTT.

The chain links TRBV4-2 to TRBJ1-1, with D maybe TRBD1 (6 bases). Trimming removed 4 bases at V and 1 base at J, with 13 bases between. The germline V gene has CDR1 LGHNA and CDR2 YNFKEQ. This CDR3 comprises 15 residues. DNA of the CDR3: TGTGCCAGCAGCCCAGCGGGGGCAGGGAACACTGAAGCTTTCTTT. Protein sequence: CASSPAGAGNTEAFF.

V gene TRBV27 combines with J gene TRBJ1-1, with D maybe TRBD1 (6 bases). Deletions cut 1 base from V and 7 bases from J, with 13 bases between. The CDR3 runs 14 residues. Germline V gene lookup returns CDR1 MNHEY and CDR2 SMNVEV (reference sequence). The CDR3 loop reads CASSLLGAGFEAFF. CDR3 coding DNA: TGTGCCAGCAGTTTATTGGGGGCCGGCTTTGAAGCTTTCTTT.

This clone was detected a few times. The chain links TRBV5-8 to TRBJ1-4, with no clear D. Trimming took off 0 bases at V and 6 bases at J, with 9 bases between the two ends. Looked up from germline, CDR1 is SGHTS and CDR2 is YDEGEE. The CDR3 extends over 14 amino acids. DNA of the CDR3: TGTGCCAGCAGCTTGGACTCCCGGGATGAAAAACTGTTTTTT. Its protein product is CASSLDSRDEKLFF.

This chain uses TRBV5-1 with TRBJ2-7, with 8 bases fitting TRBD1. Germline CDR1 is SGHRS and CDR2 is YFSETQ. This CDR3 spans 14 amino acids. The trim removed 4 bases at V and 2 bases at J, leaving 5 bases unmatched. This chain's CDR3 is CASSPDRGPYEQYF. CDR3 DNA sequence: TGCGCCAGCAGCCCTGACAGGGGTCCCTACGAGCAGTACTTC.

This chain uses TRBV19 with TRBJ2-2; D ambiguous. The length of the CDR3 is 13 residues. The germline V gene encodes CDR1 LNHDA and CDR2 SQIVND (reference sequence). V shed 6 bases and J shed 3 bases, with 8 bases lying between them. CDR3 region: CASSTEYTGELFF. The CDR3 bases are TGTGCCAGTAGCACAGAATACACCGGGGAGCTGTTTTTT.

The rearrangement uses TRBV6-1 and TRBJ1-2; TRBD1 might be the D (5 bases). CDR3 length equals 15 residues. Germline CDR1 MNHNS, CDR2 SASEGT. V was shortened by 4 bases and J by 4 bases, with 16 bases between the two germline ends. Here the CDR3 DNA reads TGTGCCAGCAGTGCCCCCGCGGGGGAGGGCTATGGCTACACCTTC. As protein: CASSAPAGEGYGYTF.

The V call is TRBV7-9, the J call TRBJ1-2, with D perhaps TRBD1 (5 bases). V was clipped by 1 base and J by 3 bases, with 6 bases between them. The CDR3 consists of 13 residues. Germline loops: CDR1 SEHNR, CDR2 FQNEAQ (reference sequence). DNA of the CDR3: TGTGCCAGCAGCTTAGGGGGGGACTATGGCTACACCTTC. Amino acids: CASSLGGDYGYTF.

The rearrangement uses TRBV29-1 and TRBJ2-6; D is ambiguous. V shed 1 base and J shed 0 bases, with 7 bases lying between them. Germline CDR1 is SQVTM and CDR2 is ANQGSEA. The CDR3 extends over 15 amino acids. CDR3 DNA: TGCAGCGTTGAAGTAAGGAGCTCTGGGGCCAACGTCCTGACTTTC. As protein: CSVEVRSSGANVLTF.

The chain couples TRBV4-1 to TRBJ1-4, with no clear D. The CDR3 consists of 15 residues. Germline lookup yields CDR1 MGHRA and CDR2 YSYEKL. Deletions cut 2 bases from V and 3 bases from J, with 10 bases between. CDR3 nucleotide sequence: TGCGCCAGCAGCCAATCGCGGCAAGCTAATGAAAAACTGTTTTTT. Amino acid sequence: CASSQSRQANEKLFF.

CDR3 sequence reads: CASSEIKGTVYGYTF. The CDR3 DNA sequence: TGTGCCAGCAGTGAAATTAAAGGGACAGTCTATGGCTACACCTTC. This rearrangement joins TRBV2 to TRBJ1-2; TRBD1 aligns across 7 bases. With V trimmed by 2 bases and J by 4 bases, 7 bases remained unmatched. CDR3 length equals 15 residues. CDR1 is SNHLY and CDR2 is FYNNEI in the germline V gene.

The chain carries TRBV19 and TRBJ1-5, with TRBD1 matching over 10 bases. Looked up from germline, CDR1 is LNHDA and CDR2 is SQIVND (reference sequence). V lost 7 bases, J lost 6 bases, and 6 bases stayed unmatched. CDR3 length: 14 amino acids. CDR3 region: CASNVRDRGQPQHF. CDR3 sequence (DNA): TGTGCCAGTAATGTGCGGGACAGGGGTCAGCCCCAGCATTTT.

The chain has TRBV14 and TRBJ1-1; D call uncertain. The CDR3 covers 13 residues. Trimming cost V 0 bases and J 6 bases, with 8 bases left between them. In germline, CDR1 is SGHDN, CDR2 FVKESK. The CDR3 protein is CASSQELQPEAFF. DNA for the CDR3: TGTGCCAGCAGCCAAGAGTTACAGCCTGAAGCTTTCTTT.

The rearrangement links TRBV14 to TRBJ2-7; a possible D gene is TRBD1 (5 bases). This CDR3 region has 16 residues. Trimming shortened V by 4 bases and J by 0 bases, and 16 bases separated the two germline ends. Per the germline V gene, CDR1 is SGHDN and CDR2 is FVKESK. The CDR3 DNA reads TGTGCCAGCAGCCCCGGGCCCGACAGAATCTCCTACGAGCAGTACTTC. Its protein is CASSPGPDRISYEQYF.

The CDR3 here is CASSLGETQYF. The CDR3 DNA reads TGTGCCAGCAGTCTCGGGGAGACCCAGTACTTC. The rearrangement joins TRBV27 to TRBJ2-5; no reliable D call. Deletions cut 5 bases from V and 5 bases from J, with 6 bases between. Germline V gene sequence: CDR1 MNHEY, CDR2 SMNVEV (reference sequence). This CDR3 is built from 11 residues.

This clone was seen once. As DNA, the CDR3 is TGCGCCACAAGCGGGGGCCTGTACAATGAGCAGTTCTTC. Its protein product is CATSGGLYNEQFF. The chain couples TRBV4-1 to TRBJ2-1; TRBD2 agrees at 8 bases. V lost 10 bases, J lost 4 bases, and 6 bases stayed unmatched. The CDR3 length is 13 residues. In germline, CDR1 is MGHRA, CDR2 YSYEKL.

Comments on this clone: One junction end disagrees with the germline gene, perhaps due to a read error. The V gene is TRBV4-2, the J gene TRBJ1-1; no reliable D call. The CDR3 consists of 19 residues. CDR1 is LGHNA and CDR2 is YNFKEQ in the germline V gene. In DNA form, the CDR3 reads TGTGCCAGCAGCCCCATCCCGGGAGGCAATAGTCGGACCGAGCGGGTGGTATGCTTT. Its translation: CASSPIPGGNSRTERVVCF.

This clone showed up just once. The J gene is TRBJ2-1, the V gene TRBV6-6; D is possibly TRBD2 (6 bases). The CDR3 has 13 residues. Germline loops: CDR1 MNHNY, CDR2 SVGAGI (reference sequence). Trimming shortened V by 11 bases and J by 4 bases, and 15 bases separated the two germline ends. The CDR3 loop reads CAGGSTRYNEQFF. The DNA of the CDR3 is TGTGCCGGGGGATCGACTAGATACAATGAGCAGTTCTTC.

The chain employs TRBV7-8 and TRBJ2-5, with D possibly TRBD1 on 5 matching bases. The length of the CDR3 is 17 residues. Germline CDR1 is SGHVS and CDR2 is FQNEAQ. Trimming left V 6 bases short and J 4 bases short, with 24 bases between. DNA for the CDR3: TGTGCCAGCAGGGGTTCCTTAGATCAGGGTGGTGCAGAGACCCAGTACTTC. Protein: CASRGSLDQGGAETQYF.

CDR3: CASSASSGGFNEQFF. The CDR3 nucleotides read TGTGCCAGCAGCGCTTCTAGCGGGGGCTTCAATGAGCAGTTCTTC. This sequence joins TRBV9 and TRBJ2-1; the match to TRBD2 covers 10 bases. V lost 3 bases to trimming and J lost 6 bases; unmatched junction nucleotides: 6. Germline CDR1 SGDLS, CDR2 YYNGEE. CDR3 length: 15 amino acids.

This chain links TRBV5-6 with TRBJ2-1; TRBD2 is a possible D gene (6 bases). This CDR3 is 11 amino acids long. The germline gives CDR1 SGHDT, CDR2 YYEEEE. Trimming pared 2 bases from V and 12 bases from J, leaving 9 bases between. The CDR3 loop is CASSLGTRQFF. In nucleotides, the CDR3 is TGTGCCAGCAGCTTAGGGACTCGGCAGTTCTTC.

The chain combines TRBV7-9 with TRBJ2-7; unclear D gene. V dropped 7 bases and J dropped 4 bases, with 14 bases sitting between them. This CDR3 spans 13 amino acids. Germline loops: CDR1 SEHNR, CDR2 FQNEAQ (reference sequence). CDR3 in DNA: TGTGCCAGCACCCTTCATGACACTTACGAGCAGTACTTC. Amino acid sequence: CASTLHDTYEQYF.

J is TRBJ1-1 and V is TRBV5-6, with TRBD1 identical over 7 bases. Germline V gives CDR1 SGHDT, CDR2 YYEEEE. CDR3 size: 15 residues. J gave up 0 bases and V 4 bases, and 6 bases lay outside the gene matches. CDR3 sequence: CASSPAGTVNTEAFF. The CDR3 DNA follows: TGTGCCAGCAGCCCTGCCGGGACAGTGAACACTGAAGCTTTCTTT. Variable domain in full (rest from reference TRBV5-6 and TRBJ1-1): DAGVTQSPTHLIKTRGQQVTLRCSPKSGHDTVSWYQQALGQGPQFIFQYYEEEERQRGNFPDRFSGHQFPNYSSELNVNALLLGDSALYLCASSPAGTVNTEAFFGQGTRLTVV.

This rearrangement joins TRBV4-1 to TRBJ1-1, with D possibly being TRBD1 (6 bases). CDR3 length: 14 amino acids. Trimming cost V 0 bases and J 6 bases, with 11 bases left between them. The germline gives CDR1 MGHRA, CDR2 YSYEKL. In DNA, the CDR3 is TGCGCCAGCAGCCAAGAGAGGGGGGGCTCTGAAGCTTTCTTT. Translated: CASSQERGGSEAFF.

The V gene is TRBV29-1, the J gene TRBJ1-2, with TRBD1 matching 10 bases. The germline gives CDR1 SQVTM, CDR2 ANQGSEA. CDR3 length equals 13 residues. V shed 7 bases and J 6 bases; nucleotides not matched to a gene: 8. CDR3 nucleotide sequence: TGCAGCGCTAGGGACAGGGGAATAGATGGCTACACCTTC. This gives the protein CSARDRGIDGYTF.

This chain connects TRBV27 to TRBJ2-2; D gene ambiguous. Germline assignment: CDR1 MNHEY and CDR2 SMNVEV (reference sequence). V was clipped by 5 bases and J by 2 bases, with 9 bases between them. The CDR3 extends over 14 amino acids. The CDR3 DNA sequence: TGTGCCAGCAGTCCTATCGCCAACACCGGGGAGCTGTTTTTT. Translation: CASSPIANTGELFF.

The V call is TRBV7-7, the J call TRBJ2-3; 7 nucleotides match TRBD1. The CDR3 is made up of 14 amino acids. CDR1 and CDR2 from the germline V gene are SSHAT and FNYEAQ (reference sequence). V lost 2 bases, J lost 1 base, and 0 bases stayed unmatched. CDR3 coding DNA: TGTGCCAGCAGCTTAACAGGGGGCACAGATACGCAGTATTTT. Encoded protein: CASSLTGGTDTQYF.

The chain is built from TRBV19 and TRBJ1-2; tentatively, D is TRBD1 (6 bases). V dropped 5 bases and J dropped 6 bases, with 22 bases sitting between them. CDR3 size: 16 residues. Germline CDR1 is LNHDA and CDR2 is SQIVND (reference sequence). DNA for the CDR3: TGTGCCAGTAGTCCCCAAGGCACAGGGAAGGGGAATGGCTACACCTTC. Its protein is CASSPQGTGKGNGYTF. The complete variable domain, with remaining parts taken from reference TRBV19 and TRBJ1-2, reads DGGITQSPKYLFRKEGQNVTLSCEQNLNHDAMYWYRQDPGQGLRLIYYSQIVNDFQKGDIAEGYSVSREKKESFPLTVTSAQKNPTAFYLCASSPQGTGKGNGYTFGSGTRLTVV.

This clone appeared once. This sequence joins TRBV5-1 and TRBJ2-5; D may be TRBD1 (6 bases). Trimming shortened V by 3 bases and J by 1 base, and 10 bases separated the two germline ends. The CDR3 totals 14 residues. From germline, CDR1 is SGHRS and CDR2 YFSETQ. The CDR3 here is CASSWQGIQETQYF. Here the CDR3 DNA reads TGCGCCAGCAGCTGGCAGGGGATCCAAGAGACCCAGTACTTC.

The rearrangement links TRBV12-5 to TRBJ1-2; possibly TRBD1 for D (6 bases). V lost 2 bases, J lost 8 bases, and 9 bases lay in between. This CDR3 has 12 amino acids. Germline V CDR1 and CDR2: LGHNT, FRNRAP. The DNA of the CDR3 is TGTGCTAGTGGTTTGTGGGGGCACGGCTACACCTTC. Protein sequence: CASGLWGHGYTF.